What follows describes a single TCR beta chain. This clonotype was observed at least ten times. The specificity of this receptor is unknown. The record has no base qualities; no much larger clone is one base away. Trimming removed 9 bases from V and 0 bases from J, leaving 17 bases between the germline ends. CDR1 and CDR2 (LGHNA, YNFKEQ) derive from the germline V gene. The CDR3, cysteine through phenylalanine, is 15 amino acids long. The kept DNA is CDR3 alone, 45 bases in frame from the first base. This sample is drawn from a study of early T cells in non-severe SARS-CoV-2 infection (dated by TCRdb to the early 2020s). For context, the study as a whole: Bulk RNA from unsorted whole blood was used for TCR sequencing, so alpha and beta chains could not be paired.

Overall study outcomes, separate from this receptor: VDJdb matching was skewed toward anti-spike CD8 responses and likely underestimated virus-specific expansions by missing private and CD4 specificities.

The library was produced with 5' RACE. Instrument on record: NextSeq 500. To correct for sequencing error and PCR bias, the TCR library protocol tagged individual cDNA molecules with unique molecular identifiers. Both TCR alpha and beta chains were sequenced, and tight co-correlation was observed between alpha and beta sequence abundances in each sample. The authors processed their data as follows. V gene, J gene and CDR3 annotation of TCR sequences was performed with Decombinator V4. Expanded TCRs were defined as changing significantly between any two time points under a Poisson model with p below 0.0001. TCR abundances were normalised to the total number of TCRs sequenced per sample and expressed as counts per million. TRAV1-2 paired with TRAJ12, TRAJ20 or TRAJ33 defined MAIT TCRs, while TRAV10 paired with TRAJ18 defined iNKT TCRs. VDJdb, accessed on 1 November 2021, was searched for TCRs annotated for CMV, EBV and SARS-CoV-2, and TCRs annotated for more than one antigen were excluded. The public reads were reprocessed in TCRdb via fastp at Q25 and MiXCR, keeping in-frame beta chains. Rows with a matching CDR3 protein are joined into one entry that keeps the most common DNA and genes. The V and J calls and clone size are TCRdb's, not the authors'. In all, the sample holds some 62,000 distinct CDR3 sequences, and approximately 9.3% of those were seen once. The ten largest clones add up to about 1.2% of the sample.

The study was a case-control design nested within a healthcare worker cohort in London, UK, with weekly nasopharyngeal swab PCR tests and blood sampling. Between 23 and 31 March 2020, the week of the UK lockdown, healthcare workers were enrolled and then followed up weekly for as long as 16 weeks. The origin of this receptor is an adult who was a healthcare worker with PCR-confirmed SARS-CoV-2 infection or an uninfected control (not recorded which). The sequence links TRBV4-2 to TRBJ1-1; the D gene cannot be resolved reliably. Sequencing was done on a sample of whole blood. The bases read TGTGCCAGTAGCAGTGGAGATTACATGAACACTGAAGCTTTCTTT. This gives the protein CASSSGDYMNTEAFF.